This TCR beta chain was recorded in a study of cytomegalovirus exposure and HLA in healthy donors. PCR primers comprised 60 Vbeta and 13 Jbeta primers. Generated by immunoSEQ multiplex PCR, the TCRdb table keeps only in-frame clones and is missing some. The table has 85,000 to 120,000 clones, roughly four fifths seen once. The germline CDR1 and CDR2 sequences are SGHRS and YFSETQ. This CDR3 has 14 amino acids. The ends were cut back, 4 bases at V and 4 bases at J, with 11 bases in the middle. This clone was seen a handful of times. Sequencing used PBMCs. The chain recombines TRBV5-1 with TRBJ2-2; D remains unclear. The sequence was collected from a man in his forties or fifties in good health and CMV-seronegative. The CDR3 region is CASSRNTGTGELFF. The CDR3 DNA reads as TGCGCCAGCAGCCGAAATACGGGCACCGGGGAGCTGTTTTTT.